This T cell receptor (beta chain) was identified in a study of CD8 T cells in ankylosing spondylitis. Whole-study findings and limits: Previous work reported some of these motif variants in the synovial fluid and blood of reactive arthritis. Ankylosing spondylitis blood appeared to be characterized by a TCR beta motif of about eight highly homologous variants.

The sample holds a few counts of this clonotype. The target antigen is unknown. There are 14 residues in the CDR3. Trimming left V 2 bases short and J 10 bases short, with 16 bases between. Looked up from germline, CDR1 is SGHRS and CDR2 is YFSETQ. TCR beta libraries were made by quantitative 5'-RACE with molecular barcodes. MiXCR, run by TCRdb on the 5' RACE reads, gives a single entry per CDR3 protein. Among hundreds of thousands of distinct CDR3 sequences listed, over 9.5% were seen once. The specimen sequenced was blood, either unsorted or a sorted T cell fraction (not recorded which). The chain links TRBV5-1 to TRBJ2-1; either TRBD1 or TRBD2 may supply D (5 bases each). This TCR was recovered from a male donor with ankylosing spondylitis. The CDR3 DNA reads as TGCGCCAGCAGCTTATTAGGGCCAGGGACGGAGCAGTTCTTC. It yields the protein CASSLLGPGTEQFF.